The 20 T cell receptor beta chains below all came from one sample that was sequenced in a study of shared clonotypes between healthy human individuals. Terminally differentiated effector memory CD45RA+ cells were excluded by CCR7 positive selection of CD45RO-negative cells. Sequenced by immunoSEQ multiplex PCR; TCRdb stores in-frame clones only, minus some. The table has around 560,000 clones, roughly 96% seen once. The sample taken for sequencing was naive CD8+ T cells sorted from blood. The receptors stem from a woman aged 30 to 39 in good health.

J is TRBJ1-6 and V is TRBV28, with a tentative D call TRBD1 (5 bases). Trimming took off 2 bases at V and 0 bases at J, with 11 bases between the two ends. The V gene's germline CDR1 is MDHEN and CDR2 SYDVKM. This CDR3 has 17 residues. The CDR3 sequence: CASSLAQASSYNSPLHF. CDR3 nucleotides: TGTGCCAGCAGTTTAGCACAGGCAAGCTCCTATAATTCACCCCTCCACTTT.

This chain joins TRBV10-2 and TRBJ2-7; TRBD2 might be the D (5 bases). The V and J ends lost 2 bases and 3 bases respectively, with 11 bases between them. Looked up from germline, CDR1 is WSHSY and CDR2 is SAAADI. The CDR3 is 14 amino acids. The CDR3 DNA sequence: TGCGCCAGCAGTGAGGCGGGTTTCCGCTACGAGCAGTACTTC. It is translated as CASSEAGFRYEQYF.

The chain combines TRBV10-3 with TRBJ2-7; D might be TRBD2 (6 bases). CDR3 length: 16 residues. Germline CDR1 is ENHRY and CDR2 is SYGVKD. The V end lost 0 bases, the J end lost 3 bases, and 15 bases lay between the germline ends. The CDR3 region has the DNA TGTGCCATCAGTGAGTCGGGATTAGCGGACCACTACGAGCAGTACTTC. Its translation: CAISESGLADHYEQYF.

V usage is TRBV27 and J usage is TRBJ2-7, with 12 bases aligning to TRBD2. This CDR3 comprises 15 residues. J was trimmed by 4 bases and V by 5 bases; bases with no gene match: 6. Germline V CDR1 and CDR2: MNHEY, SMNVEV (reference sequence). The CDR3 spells CASSQTSGRGYEQYF. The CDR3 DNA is TGTGCCAGCAGTCAGACTAGCGGGAGAGGTTACGAGCAGTACTTC.

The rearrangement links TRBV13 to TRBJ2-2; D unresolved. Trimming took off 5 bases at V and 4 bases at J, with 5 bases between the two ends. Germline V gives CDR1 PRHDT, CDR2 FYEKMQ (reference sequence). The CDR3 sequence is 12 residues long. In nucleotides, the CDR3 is TGTGCCAGCAGCGGGGTCACCGGGGAGCTGTTTTTT. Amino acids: CASSGVTGELFF.

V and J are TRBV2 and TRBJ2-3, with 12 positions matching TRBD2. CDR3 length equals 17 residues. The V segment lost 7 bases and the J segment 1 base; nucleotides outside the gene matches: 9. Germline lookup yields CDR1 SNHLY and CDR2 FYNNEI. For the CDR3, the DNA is TGTGCCAGCAAAGGGGCTAGCGGGAGGGTAGGCACAGATACGCAGTATTTT. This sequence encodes CASKGASGRVGTDTQYF.

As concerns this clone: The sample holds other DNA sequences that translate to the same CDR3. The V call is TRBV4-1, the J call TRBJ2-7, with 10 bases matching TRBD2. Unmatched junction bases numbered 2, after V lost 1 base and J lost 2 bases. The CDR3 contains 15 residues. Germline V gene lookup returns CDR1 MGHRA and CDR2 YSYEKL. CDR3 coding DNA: TGCGCCAGCAGCCAAGGGACTAGCGGTACCTACGAGCAGTACTTC. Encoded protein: CASSQGTSGTYEQYF.

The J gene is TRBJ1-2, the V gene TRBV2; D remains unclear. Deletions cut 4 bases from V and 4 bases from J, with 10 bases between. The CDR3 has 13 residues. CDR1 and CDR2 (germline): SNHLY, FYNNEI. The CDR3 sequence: CASSGAGPYGYTF. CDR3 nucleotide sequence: TGTGCCAGCAGTGGTGCAGGTCCCTATGGCTACACCTTC.

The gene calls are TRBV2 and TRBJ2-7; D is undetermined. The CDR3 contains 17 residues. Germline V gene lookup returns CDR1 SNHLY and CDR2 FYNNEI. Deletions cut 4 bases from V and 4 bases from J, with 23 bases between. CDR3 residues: CASSGVHGLTKDYEQYF. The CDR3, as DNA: TGTGCCAGCAGTGGGGTTCATGGGCTGACGAAGGATTACGAGCAGTACTTC.

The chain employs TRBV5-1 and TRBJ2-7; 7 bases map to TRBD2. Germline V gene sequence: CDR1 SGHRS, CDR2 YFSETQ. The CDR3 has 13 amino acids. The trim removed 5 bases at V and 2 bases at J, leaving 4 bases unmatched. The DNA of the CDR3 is TGCGCCAGCAGTGTAGGGACTACCTACGAGCAGTACTTC. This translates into CASSVGTTYEQYF.

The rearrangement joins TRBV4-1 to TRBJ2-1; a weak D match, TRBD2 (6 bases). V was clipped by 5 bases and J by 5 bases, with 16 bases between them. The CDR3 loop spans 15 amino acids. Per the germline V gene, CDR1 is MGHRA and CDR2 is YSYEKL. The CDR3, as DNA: TGCGCCAGCAGCTCAACCCGGACTACTCACAATGAGCAGTTCTTC. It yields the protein CASSSTRTTHNEQFF.

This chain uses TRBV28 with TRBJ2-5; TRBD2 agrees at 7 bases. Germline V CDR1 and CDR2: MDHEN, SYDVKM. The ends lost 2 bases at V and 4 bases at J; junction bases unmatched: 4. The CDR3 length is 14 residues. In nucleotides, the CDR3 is TGTGCCAGCAGTTTAATTGGGGAGGGAGAGACCCAGTACTTC. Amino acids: CASSLIGEGETQYF. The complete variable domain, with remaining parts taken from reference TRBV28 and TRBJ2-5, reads DVKVTQSSRYLVKRTGEKVFLECVQDMDHENMFWYRQDPGLGLRLIYFSYDVKMKEKGDIPEGYSVSREKKERFSLILESASTNQTSMYLCASSLIGEGETQYFGPGTRLLVL.

This CDR3 reads CASSLYLGPGQNNEQFF. The CDR3 nucleotides read TGTGCCAGCAGCTTATATCTTGGGCCAGGGCAAAACAATGAGCAGTTCTTC. This chain uses TRBV7-3 with TRBJ2-1; TRBD1 might be the D (5 bases). Germline V gene lookup returns CDR1 SGHTA and CDR2 FQGTGA. With 2 bases removed from V and 5 bases from J, the gap between germline ends came to 19 bases. CDR3 length: 17 amino acids.

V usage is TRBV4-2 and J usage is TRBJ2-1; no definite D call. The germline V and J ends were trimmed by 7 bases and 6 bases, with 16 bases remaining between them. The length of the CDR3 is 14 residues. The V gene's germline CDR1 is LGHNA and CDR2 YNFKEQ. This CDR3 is CASTPTRRGNEQFF. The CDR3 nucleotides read TGTGCCAGCACCCCTACCCGACGCGGCAATGAGCAGTTCTTC.

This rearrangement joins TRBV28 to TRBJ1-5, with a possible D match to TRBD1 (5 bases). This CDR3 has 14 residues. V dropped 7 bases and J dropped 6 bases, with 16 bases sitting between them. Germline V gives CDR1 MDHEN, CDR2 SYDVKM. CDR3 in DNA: TGTGCCAGCACCGCCTCGGGGCTGGGTCAGCCCCAGCATTTT. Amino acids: CASTASGLGQPQHF. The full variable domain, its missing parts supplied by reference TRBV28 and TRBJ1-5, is DVKVTQSSRYLVKRTGEKVFLECVQDMDHENMFWYRQDPGLGLRLIYFSYDVKMKEKGDIPEGYSVSREKKERFSLILESASTNQTSMYLCASTASGLGQPQHFGDGTRLSIL.

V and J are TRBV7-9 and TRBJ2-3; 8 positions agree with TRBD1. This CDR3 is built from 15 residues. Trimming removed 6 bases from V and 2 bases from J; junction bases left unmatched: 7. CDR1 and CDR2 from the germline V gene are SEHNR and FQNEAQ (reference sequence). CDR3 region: CASSPQGENTDTQYF. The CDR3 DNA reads TGTGCCAGCAGTCCACAGGGGGAAAACACAGATACGCAGTATTTT.

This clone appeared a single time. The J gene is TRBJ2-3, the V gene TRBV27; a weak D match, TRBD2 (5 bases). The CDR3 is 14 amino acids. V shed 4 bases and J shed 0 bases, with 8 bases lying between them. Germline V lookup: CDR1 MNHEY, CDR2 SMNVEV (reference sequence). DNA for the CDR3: TGTGCCAGCAGTTGGGAGAAAAGCACAGATACGCAGTATTTT. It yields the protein CASSWEKSTDTQYF.

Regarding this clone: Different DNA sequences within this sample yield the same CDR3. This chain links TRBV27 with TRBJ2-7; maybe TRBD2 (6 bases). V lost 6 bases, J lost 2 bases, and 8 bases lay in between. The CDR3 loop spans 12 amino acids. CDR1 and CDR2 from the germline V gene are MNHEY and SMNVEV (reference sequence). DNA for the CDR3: TGTGCCAGCAGGGGACTTACCTACGAGCAGTACTTC. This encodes CASRGLTYEQYF.

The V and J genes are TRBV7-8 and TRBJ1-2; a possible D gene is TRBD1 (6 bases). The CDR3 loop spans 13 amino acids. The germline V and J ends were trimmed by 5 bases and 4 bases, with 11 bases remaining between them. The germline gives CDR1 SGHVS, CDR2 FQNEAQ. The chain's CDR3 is CASSADSPYGYTF. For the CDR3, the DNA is TGTGCCAGCAGCGCGGACAGCCCCTATGGCTACACCTTC.

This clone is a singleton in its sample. The CDR3 sequence is CASSPGTGLTPLHF. The CDR3 region has the DNA TGTGCCAGCAGCCCCGGGACAGGGTTGACACCCCTCCACTTT. V and J are TRBV7-8 and TRBJ1-6; TRBD1 aligns across 9 bases. The germline V gene has CDR1 SGHVS and CDR2 FQNEAQ. Germline trimming cut 5 bases from V and 11 bases from J; bases unmatched to any gene: 7. This CDR3 contains 14 residues.